This is a list of T cell receptor beta chains from one sample in a study of T cells in Graves' hyperthyroidism and ophthalmopathy. TCRdb reprocessed the multiplex PCR reads via MiXCR and lists one record per CDR3 protein. The data show more than 300,000 distinct CDR3 sequences, approximately 18% seen once. Sequenced: blood. These receptors were collected from a woman aged 25 to 39 with Graves' hyperthyroidism that later progressed to Graves' ophthalmopathy. CDR3s leave out the opening cysteine and the closing phenylalanine or tryptophan. The size field is filled for only some rows; it gives once, few, many or a size class.

>TRBV19|few
ASSGRGQRNYEQY
>TRBV29-1|NA
SARGELAEAF
>TRBV6-1|many
ASSGGSGANVLT
>TRBV6-1|many
ASRDGQGSEKLF
>TRBV19|NA
ASSLTGAGNTEAF
>TRBV20-1|NA
SASRQRNRSTQY
>TRBV2|many
ASRWNSQETQY
>TRBV20-1|many
SAIRLGEETQY
>TRBV6-1|many
ASSERWDYQETQY
>TRBV6-1|few
ASSGIPGGRYNEQF
>TRBV19|NA
ASSRDIRYEQY
>TRBV28|few
ASRAQGQTQETQY
>TRBV12-3/TRBV12-4|many
ASSLGSRRRDNEQF
>TRBV2|many
ASSLRDGNQPQH
>TRBV7-9|NA
AIKTRRGGGYEQY
>TRBV13|few
ASGGGHKNTGELF
>TRBV2|many
ASESDLGKSHGYT
>TRBV5-1|NA
ASSWQPTTNEKLF
>TRBV20-1|many
SAQDGGTNQPQH
>TRBV6-5|many
ASSYGETYEQY
>TRBV19|NA
ASSKGLAGDNEQF
>TRBV5-1|NA
ASSHGTGGDEQY
>TRBV5-1|many
ASSFHPQRGPNTYEQY
>TRBV5-1|many
ASSLALGGYEQY
>TRBV5-7|few
ASSLGHQGGCVYEQY
>TRBV11-2|NA
ASSSMTSGGSYNEQF
>TRBV30|few
AWSVPGAKLF
>TRBV18|few
ASSWKGSYSYNEQF
>TRBV2|few
AISDPGQGVNYEQY
>TRBV5-1|many
ASSLGQGVGDEQF
>TRBV28|many
ASSRPGQGTSYEQY
>TRBV6-1|many
ASSPGLAGAKNIQY
>TRBV29-1|few
SATGLADEQF
>TRBV19|many
ASSIHRDSGYNSPLH
>TRBV7-2|NA
ASSVGLAGGGELF
>TRBV10-3|NA
AIREGRGEKLF
>TRBV27|NA
ASSFTEDGELF